The 25 T cell receptor beta chains below all came from one sample that was sequenced in a study of blood T cell repertoires in COVID-19. Generated by immunoSEQ multiplex PCR, the TCRdb table keeps only in-frame clones and is missing some. The table lists approximately 260,000 clones, roughly four fifths of them singletons. Sequenced sample: PBMCs or T cells enriched from blood (not recorded which). The origin of the receptors is a man in his thirties or forties with acute COVID-19.

The rearrangement uses TRBV6-4 and TRBJ2-3; 7 nucleotides line up with TRBD2. The CDR3 spans 13 residues. Germline CDR1 MRHNA, CDR2 SNTAGT. Trimming at V came to 3 bases and at J to 4 bases, leaving 1 base not matched to a gene. CDR3 DNA: TGTGCCAGCAGTGAGGGGGGGGCAGATACGCAGTATTTT. This sequence encodes CASSEGGADTQYF.

The V and J genes are TRBV18 and TRBJ1-1; tentative D call: TRBD1 (5 bases). The V and J ends lost 0 bases and 0 bases respectively, with 11 bases between them. The length of the CDR3 is 16 residues. The V gene's germline CDR1 is KGHSH and CDR2 LQKENI. The CDR3 region is CASSPPSGGVNTEAFF. The CDR3 region has the DNA TGTGCCAGCTCACCACCATCGGGGGGAGTGAACACTGAAGCTTTCTTT.

The chain employs TRBV7-8 and TRBJ1-5; 12 nucleotides line up with TRBD1. V shed 4 bases, J shed 5 bases, and the junction held 3 bases outside the gene matches. Germline V gene lookup returns CDR1 SGHVS and CDR2 FQNEAQ. This CDR3 is 15 amino acids long. In DNA form, the CDR3 reads TGTGCCAGCAGCTCGGGGACAGGGGGCCATCAGCCCCAGCATTTT. Its translation: CASSSGTGGHQPQHF.

The rearrangement joins TRBV10-1 to TRBJ2-1; maybe TRBD1 (6 bases). This CDR3 has 14 residues. The germline V gene has CDR1 WNHNN and CDR2 SYGVQD (reference sequence). V shed 4 bases and J shed 6 bases, with 13 bases lying between them. CDR3 amino acids: CASSAPGQGNEQFF. CDR3 nucleotide sequence: TGCGCCAGCAGTGCCCCGGGACAAGGCAATGAGCAGTTCTTC.

V is TRBV3-1 (or the pseudogene TRBV3-2) and J is TRBJ1-2, with 8 positions matching TRBD1. This CDR3 comprises 15 residues. The V gene end was trimmed by 0 bases and the J gene end by 8 bases; junction bases not matched to a gene: 8. Germline V gene sequence: CDR1 LGHDT, CDR2 YNNKEL (reference sequence). CDR3 region: CASSQDPRGQGGYTF. DNA for the CDR3: TGTGCCAGCAGCCAAGATCCCAGGGGGCAGGGAGGCTACACCTTC.

The chain employs TRBV18 and TRBJ1-5, with 8 bases lining up with TRBD1. The CDR3 spans 15 residues. The germline V gene has CDR1 KGHSH and CDR2 LQKENI. The V gene end was trimmed by 4 bases and the J gene end by 4 bases; junction bases not matched to a gene: 6. CDR3 nucleotides: TGTGCCAGCTCACTTGGACAGGGACCGAATCAGCCCCAGCATTTT. It encodes CASSLGQGPNQPQHF. The full variable domain, in which reference TRBV18 and TRBJ1-5 provide the parts outside the CDR3, is NAGVMQNPRHLVRRRGQEARLRCSPMKGHSHVYWYRQLPEEGLKFMVYLQKENIIDESGMPKERFSAEFPKEGPSILRIQQVVRGDSAAYFCASSLGQGPNQPQHFGDGTRLSIL.

This sequence joins TRBV14 and TRBJ2-7; D not resolved. Trimming took off 2 bases at V and 13 bases at J, with 18 bases between the two ends. The CDR3 runs 13 residues. Germline V CDR1 and CDR2: SGHDN, FVKESK. CDR3 sequence (DNA): TGTGCCAGCAGCCAAAGTCAGTTGGCCCAAGTCTACGTC. It yields the protein CASSQSQLAQVYV.

The J gene is TRBJ2-3, the V gene TRBV5-6; TRBD2 might be the D (5 bases). V was cut by 1 base and J by 0 bases, with 12 bases left in between. CDR3 size: 16 residues. Germline-derived CDR1 and CDR2 are SGHDT and YYEEEE. CDR3 sequence: CASSLSSGSSTDTQYF. The CDR3 DNA follows: TGTGCCAGCAGCTTGTCTTCGGGGTCTAGCACAGATACGCAGTATTTT. The whole variable domain, remainder taken from reference TRBV5-6 and TRBJ2-3, is DAGVTQSPTHLIKTRGQQVTLRCSPKSGHDTVSWYQQALGQGPQFIFQYYEEEERQRGNFPDRFSGHQFPNYSSELNVNALLLGDSALYLCASSLSSGSSTDTQYFGPGTRLTVL.

The chain is built from TRBV29-1 and TRBJ2-2, with a tentative D call TRBD1 (5 bases). The CDR3 extends over 12 amino acids. The germline gives CDR1 SQVTM, CDR2 ANQGSEA. The V and J ends lost 7 bases and 5 bases respectively, with 11 bases between them. As DNA, the CDR3 is TGCAGCGGGGGAACAGGTACCGGGGAGCTGTTTTTT. This translates into CSGGTGTGELFF.

This clone was detected only once. The rearrangement uses TRBV11-3 and TRBJ2-1, with 8 positions matching TRBD2. The CDR3 spans 16 residues. Germline loops: CDR1 SGHNT, CDR2 YENEEA. V gave up 5 bases and J gave up 9 bases; unmatched junction bases: 15. The CDR3 sequence is CASSQALSREVGEQFF. CDR3 DNA sequence: TGTGCCAGCAGCCAGGCTCTATCGCGGGAGGTTGGTGAGCAGTTCTTC.

This clone was counted a single time. V gene TRBV21-1 combines with J gene TRBJ2-7; no check of the table's D call, TRBD1, against the DNA was made. TRBV21-1 is a recognized pseudogene. The length of the CDR3 is 13 residues. For the CDR3, the DNA is TGTGCCAGCAGCACACAGGGGGTCGACGAGCAGTACGTC. This translates into CASSTQGVDEQYV.

The chain couples TRBV7-2 to TRBJ2-3; no firm D call. The CDR3 runs 13 residues. Trimming removed 3 bases at V and 5 bases at J, with 9 bases between. Looked up from germline, CDR1 is SGHTA and CDR2 is FQGNSA. The CDR3 loop is CASSLPVKDTQYF. The CDR3, as DNA: TGTGCCAGCAGCTTGCCAGTAAAAGATACGCAGTATTTT.

This clone was seen once. This chain joins TRBV10-3 and TRBJ2-3; the D gene is possibly TRBD2 (6 bases). This CDR3 has 16 residues. V was shortened by 6 bases and J by 2 bases, with 18 bases between the two germline ends. Looked up from germline, CDR1 is ENHRY and CDR2 is SYGVKD. The CDR3 nucleotides are TGTGCCATCAGAGACGGACCGGAGGGCCTCACAGATACGCAGTATTTT. Its protein product is CAIRDGPEGLTDTQYF.

The sample holds one count of this clone. This rearrangement joins TRBV2 to TRBJ2-4, with D possibly TRBD2 on 5 matching bases. Trimming pared 6 bases from V and 9 bases from J, leaving 15 bases between. The CDR3 sequence is 13 residues long. Germline CDR1 reads SNHLY; CDR2 reads FYNNEI. In DNA form, the CDR3 reads TGTGCCAGCAGGCTGGAGGCTAGGGTCATTCAGTACTTC. It translates to CASRLEARVIQYF.

The rearrangement joins TRBV7-9 to TRBJ1-3; TRBD1 aligns across 7 bases. The CDR3 contains 15 residues. CDR1 SEHNR and CDR2 FQNEAQ come from the germline V gene (reference sequence). V lost 5 bases, J lost 0 bases, and 4 bases stayed unmatched. CDR3 sequence (DNA): TGTGCCAGCAGCCCGCAGGGGGGCTCTGGAAACACCATATATTTT. Translation: CASSPQGGSGNTIYF.

The genes are TRBV19 and TRBJ2-1, with 9 bases identical to TRBD2. Germline V gene data show CDR1 as LNHDA and CDR2 as SQIVND (reference sequence). This CDR3 contains 15 residues. V lost 1 base to trimming and J lost 5 bases; unmatched junction nucleotides: 3. CDR3 DNA sequence: TGTGCCAGTAGTATAGGGGGGACTAGCAACAATGAGCAGTTCTTC. Amino acids: CASSIGGTSNNEQFF.

The V gene is TRBV13, the J gene TRBJ2-5, with 8 bases that match TRBD2. Trimming cost V 3 bases and J 5 bases; bases outside gene matches: 8. The CDR3 extends over 15 amino acids. CDR1 is PRHDT, CDR2 FYEKMQ, per germline (reference sequence). CDR3 sequence (DNA): TGTGCCAGCAGCTTTAGGAGCGGGAGCGGGGAGACCCAGTACTTC. This encodes CASSFRSGSGETQYF. Full variable domain (rest looked up from reference TRBV13 and TRBJ2-5): AAGVIQSPRHLIKEKRETATLKCYPIPRHDTVYWYQQGPGQDPQFLISFYEKMQSDKGSIPDRFSAQQFSDYHSELNMSSLELGDSALYFCASSFRSGSGETQYFGPGTRLLVL.

The genes are TRBV7-9 and TRBJ2-7, with 7 bases fitting TRBD1. With V trimmed by 5 bases and J by 3 bases, 4 bases remained unmatched. The CDR3 runs to 13 residues. Germline V gene data show CDR1 as SEHNR and CDR2 as FQNEAQ (reference sequence). CDR3 loop: CASSRGQNYEQYV. The CDR3 DNA follows: TGTGCCAGCAGCAGGGGACAGAACTACGAGCAGTACGTC.

The chain couples TRBV5-4 to TRBJ2-2; TRBD2 agrees at 10 bases. This CDR3 is 17 amino acids long. J was trimmed by 7 bases and V by 2 bases; bases with no gene match: 11. The germline V gene has CDR1 SGHNT and CDR2 YYREEE (reference sequence). CDR3 region: CASSFPQRGGRVGELFF. CDR3 coding DNA: TGTGCCAGCAGCTTTCCGCAGCGGGGGGGCCGCGTCGGGGAGCTGTTTTTT.

This chain links TRBV6-5 with TRBJ1-6, with TRBD1 as a possible D gene (6 bases). This CDR3 spans 13 amino acids. Deletions cut 6 bases from V and 7 bases from J, with 10 bases between. Germline CDR1 is MNHEY and CDR2 is SVGAGI. CDR3 in amino acids: CASRADRNSPLHF. The CDR3 bases are TGTGCCAGCAGGGCCGACAGGAATTCACCCCTCCACTTT.

The rearrangement uses TRBV10-2 and TRBJ1-1; D unresolved. CDR3 length: 11 residues. CDR1 is WSHSY, CDR2 SAAADI, per germline. The ends were cut back, 6 bases at V and 2 bases at J, with 4 bases in the middle. The CDR3 is CASSQNTEAFF. CDR3 DNA sequence: TGCGCCAGCAGCCAAAACACTGAAGCTTTCTTT.

CDR3 sequence (DNA): TGTGCCACCAGTGATTCGGGACAGGGAGTAGATACGCAGTATTTT. Residues: CATSDSGQGVDTQYF. The V and J genes are TRBV24-1 and TRBJ2-3; 9 bases align to TRBD1. Trimming took 2 bases from V and 5 from J; bases not matched to a gene: 4. Germline V gene lookup returns CDR1 KGHDR and CDR2 SFDVKD. This CDR3 is 15 amino acids long.

As to this clone: A read error may produce the germline difference seen at one junction end. In DNA form, the CDR3 reads TGTGCCAGCAGCCCAGGCAGGGCTACTGAAGCTTTCTTT. Translating it yields CASSPGRATEAFF. The rearrangement uses TRBV5-1 and TRBJ1-1; maybe TRBD1 (5 bases). The CDR3 has 13 residues. Germline V gene data show CDR1 as SGHRS and CDR2 as YFSETQ.

This chain joins TRBV21-1 and TRBJ1-1. TRBV21-1 has pseudogene status. There are 17 residues in the CDR3. CDR3 nucleotide sequence: TGTGCCAGCAGCAAAAGGGCTGGGGGGGCCCTGAACACTGAAGCTTTCTTT. As protein: CASSKRAGGALNTEAFF.

V usage is TRBV28 and J usage is TRBJ2-4; TRBD2 aligns across 8 bases. The V and J ends lost 8 bases and 7 bases, in that order; junction bases with no gene match: 16. Germline V gives CDR1 MDHEN, CDR2 SYDVKM. This CDR3 comprises 16 residues. The CDR3 region is CASVAVSGAAGNIQYF. Written as DNA, the CDR3 is TGTGCCAGCGTCGCGGTTAGCGGGGCCGCCGGTAACATTCAGTACTTC.